A selection of T cell receptor beta chains follows, all from one sample in a study of blood T cell repertoires in COVID-19. This table comes from immunoSEQ multiplex PCR, and its TCRdb copy is limited to in-frame clones, with some not included. The repertoire holds 130,000 to 150,000 clones, with roughly 85% as singletons. The sequenced material came from peripheral blood. The receptors stem from a human donor with acute or convalescent COVID-19. The donor label of this sample is uncertain. Each CDR3 is given with its conserved first and last residue. The D gene is left open where the match is weak. Clone size is not always given. Where it is, it says once, few, many or a class for expanded clones.

clone size	D gene	V gene	J gene	CDR3 protein	CDR3 DNA
few	NA	TRBV5-4	TRBJ1-2	CASSLESGNGGYTF	TGTGCCAGCAGCTTGGAGTCAGGGAACGGTGGCTACACCTTC
NA	NA	TRBV5-3	TRBJ1-2	CARSLPGRGYTF	TGTGCCAGAAGCTTACCAGGGCGAGGCTACACCTTC
NA	NA	TRBV12-3/TRBV12-4	TRBJ2-1	CASSLQGSWQFF	TGTGCCAGCAGTCTGCAGGGTTCCTGGCAGTTCTTC
once	NA	TRBV7-2	TRBJ1-2	CASSPYIQDYGYTF	TGTGCCAGCAGCCCCTACATCCAGGACTATGGCTACACCTTC
NA	NA	TRBV6-5	TRBJ2-1	CASSTAGWGNEQFF	TGTGCCAGCAGCACCGCGGGGTGGGGCAATGAGCAGTTCTTC
NA	TRBD1	TRBV19	TRBJ1-4	CASSEDRAQLEKLFF	TGTGCCAGTAGTGAGGACAGGGCCCAACTTGAAAAACTGTTTTTT
NA	NA	TRBV16	TRBJ1-4	CASSPGGVRLNEKLFF	TGTGCCAGCAGCCCTGGGGGGGTTCGGTTGAATGAAAAACTGTTTTTT
NA	NA	TRBV30	TRBJ1-6	CAWNRVGVSPLHF	TGTGCCTGGAATCGAGTAGGAGTCTCACCCCTCCACTTT
NA	TRBD2	TRBV11-2	TRBJ2-2	CASSSREGRTGELFF	TGTGCCAGCAGCTCGCGGGAGGGCCGTACCGGGGAGCTGTTTTTT
NA	NA	TRBV2	TRBJ1-1	CASGGRLNTEAFF	TGTGCCAGCGGAGGACGGTTGAACACTGAAGCTTTCTTT
NA	NA	TRBV18	TRBJ1-2	CASSPPVAAANYGYTF	TGTGCCAGCTCACCACCGGTGGCGGCGGCTAACTATGGCTACACCTTC
NA	NA	TRBV7-2	TRBJ1-2	CASSFLAGDVYGYTF	TGTGCCAGCAGCTTTCTCGCAGGGGACGTTTATGGCTACACCTTC
NA	NA	TRBV7-9	TRBJ1-3	CASSAGRVYF	TGTGCCAGCAGCGCGGGCCGGGTATATTTT
NA	NA	TRBV18	TRBJ1-5	CASSLEDRNQPQHF	TGTGCCAGCTCACTCGAAGACAGGAATCAGCCCCAGCATTTT
few	TRBD1	TRBV24-1	TRBJ1-5	CATSEGTGANQPQHF	TGTGCCACCAGTGAAGGTACAGGGGCCAATCAGCCCCAGCATTTT
NA	NA	TRBV28	TRBJ1-1	CASSLDEYTEAFF	TGTGCCAGCAGTTTAGATGAGTACACTGAAGCTTTCTTT
NA	NA	TRBV19	TRBJ1-2	CASNPDSQFYGYTF	TGTGCCAGTAACCCGGACAGTCAATTCTATGGCTACACCTTC
NA	NA	TRBV4-3	TRBJ1-1	CASSQVRDTEAFF	TGCGCCAGCAGCCAAGTCAGGGACACTGAAGCTTTCTTT
NA	TRBD2	TRBV5-1	TRBJ2-5	CASSLSGGGPETQYF	TGCGCCAGCAGCTTGAGCGGGGGGGGACCAGAGACCCAGTACTTC
NA	NA	TRBV5-1	TRBJ2-4	CASSEGGDQYF	TGCGCCAGCAGCGAAGGGGGGGATCAGTACTTC
NA	TRBD1	TRBV19	TRBJ1-1	CASSLGTGGFTEAFF	TGTGCCAGTAGTCTCGGGACAGGGGGTTTCACTGAAGCTTTCTTT
few	NA	TRBV12-3/TRBV12-4	TRBJ1-5	CASSIGRASQHF	TGTGCCAGCAGCATCGGGAGGGCGTCCCAGCATTTT
NA	NA	TRBV3-1/TRBV3-2	TRBJ1-6	CASSQDIYSPLHF	TGTGCCAGCAGCCAAGATATTTATTCACCCCTCCACTTT
once	NA	TRBV11-1	TRBJ2-1	CASSPSRTGYNEQFF	TGTGCCAGCAGCCCTAGTAGGACTGGCTACAATGAGCAGTTCTTC
NA	NA	TRBV28	TRBJ1-2	CASSFAEYGYTF	TGTGCCAGCAGTTTTGCGGAATATGGCTACACCTTC
NA	NA	TRBV28	TRBJ1-5	CASSFRFRGGNQPQHF	TGTGCCAGCAGTTTTCGGTTCCGGGGTGGCAATCAGCCCCAGCATTTT
many	NA	TRBV5-8	TRBJ1-5	CASSSRGGNQPQHF	TGTGCCAGCAGCTCTCGGGGGGGCAATCAGCCCCAGCATTTT
NA	NA	TRBV5-6	TRBJ1-2	CASSLETLGAYGYTF	TGTGCCAGCAGCTTGGAGACTTTAGGGGCCTATGGCTACACCTTC
NA	TRBD1	TRBV24-1	TRBJ1-2	CATSAETGYGYTF	TGTGCCACCAGTGCTGAGACAGGGTACGGCTACACCTTC
NA	TRBD1	TRBV5-1	TRBJ2-3	CASRVRQGATDTQYF	TGCGCCAGCCGTGTGAGGCAGGGGGCCACAGATACGCAGTATTTT
NA	NA	TRBV7-2	TRBJ1-2	CASSSQIGSDYGYTF	TGTGCCAGCAGCTCCCAGATAGGGAGTGACTATGGCTACACCTTC
once	NA	TRBV7-9	TRBJ1-2	CASSLPGLTYGYTF	TGTGCCAGCAGCTTACCGGGACTTACCTATGGCTACACCTTC
NA	TRBD1	TRBV15	TRBJ2-5	CATSGGQGHAQYF	TGTGCCACCAGCGGAGGACAGGGGCACGCCCAGTACTTC
NA	NA	TRBV4-2	TRBJ1-1	CASSQEAGREAFF	TGTGCCAGCAGCCAAGAAGCGGGGCGCGAAGCTTTCTTT
NA	NA	TRBV11-2	TRBJ1-6	CASSGGDVSPLHF	TGTGCCAGCAGTGGGGGCGATGTTTCACCCCTCCACTTT
NA	NA	TRBV11-2	TRBJ2-6	CASAEEGLGANVLTF	TGTGCCAGCGCCGAGGAGGGACTGGGGGCCAACGTCCTGACTTTC
once	NA	TRBV5-1	TRBJ1-1	CASSLDTGNTEAFF	TGCGCCAGCAGCTTGGATACAGGGAACACTGAAGCTTTCTTT
NA	NA	TRBV14	TRBJ1-1	CASSQDGGDRTAFF	TGTGCCAGCAGCCAAGATGGGGGCGACAGGACCGCTTTCTTT
NA	TRBD1	TRBV18	TRBJ2-2	CASSPRPDRAGELFF	TGTGCCAGCTCACCCAGACCCGACAGGGCCGGGGAGCTGTTTTTT
NA	NA	TRBV11-2	TRBJ1-6	CASSLNRQHNNSPLHF	TGTGCCAGCAGCTTAAACCGACAGCATAATAATTCACCCCTCCACTTT
NA	TRBD1	TRBV5-1	TRBJ2-7	CASSQGQGSSYEQYF	TGCGCCAGCAGCCAAGGACAGGGAAGCTCCTACGAGCAGTACTTC
NA	NA	TRBV9	TRBJ1-2	CASSAHSYGYTF	TGTGCCAGCAGCGCCCACTCCTATGGCTACACCTTC
NA	TRBD2	TRBV2	TRBJ2-3	CASRRLAGGPRDTQYF	TGTGCCAGCAGAAGACTAGCGGGAGGGCCGAGAGATACGCAGTATTTT
NA	TRBD1	TRBV7-2	TRBJ2-3	CASRQQGSVADTQYF	TGTGCCAGCCGTCAACAGGGGAGCGTGGCAGATACGCAGTATTTT
NA	NA	TRBV19	TRBJ1-3	CASSINRAPSGNTIYF	TGTGCCAGTAGTATTAACAGGGCACCCTCTGGAAACACCATATATTTT
NA	NA	TRBV27	TRBJ1-5	CASSRSPGEPQHF	TGTGCCAGCAGTCGTAGCCCCGGGGAACCCCAGCATTTT
NA	NA	TRBV28	TRBJ1-1	CASRAGPMNTEAFF	TGTGCCAGCAGGGCAGGGCCTATGAACACTGAAGCTTTCTTT
NA	NA	TRBV7-2	TRBJ1-6	CASSRDQGFGSPLHF	TGTGCCAGCAGCCGCGATCAGGGCTTTGGGTCACCCCTCCACTTT
NA	NA	TRBV12-3/TRBV12-4	TRBJ2-7	CASSSLYEQYF	TGTGCCAGCAGTTCCCTATACGAGCAGTACTTC
NA	TRBD1	TRBV7-8	TRBJ1-4	CASSLDRGREKLFF	TGTGCCAGCAGCCTGGACAGGGGACGGGAAAAACTGTTTTTT
NA	NA	TRBV19	TRBJ2-1	CASSMNSISYNEQFF	TGTGCCAGTAGTATGAACTCGATATCCTACAATGAGCAGTTCTTC
NA	NA	TRBV9	TRBJ1-3	CASSVGAFTGNTIYF	TGTGCCAGCAGCGTAGGGGCTTTCACTGGAAACACCATATATTTT
NA	NA	TRBV2	TRBJ2-7	CASSDEGRRRYF	TGTGCCAGCAGTGATGAAGGGAGGAGAAGGTACTTC
NA	NA	TRBV6-2/TRBV6-3	TRBJ2-6	CASSYSGGSGANVLTF	TGTGCCAGCAGTTACTCGGGGGGCTCTGGGGCCAACGTCCTGACTTTC
NA	TRBD2	TRBV11-3	TRBJ2-1	CASSEGLAGGNEQFF	TGTGCCAGCAGCGAAGGACTAGCGGGGGGCAATGAGCAGTTCTTC